The 9 T cell receptor beta chains below come from one sample, sequenced in a study of metastatic and nonmetastatic thyroid tumors. TCRdb reanalyzed the PCR reads with MiXCR. The sample contains over 15,000 clones, 10% to 15% of which appear only once. Not a single patient had been given any form of treatment at any point before undergoing thyroid surgery. The material sequenced was blood. Receptor source: a female donor with papillary thyroid cancer or a benign thyroid nodule (not recorded which). Some clones in this sample may be carry-over from other donors' samples.

This clone was detected many times. This chain connects TRBV27 to TRBJ2-5; D may be TRBD1 (6 bases). The CDR3 has 16 residues. Germline V gene data show CDR1 as MNHEY and CDR2 as SMNVEV (reference sequence). Trimming took off 10 bases at V and 0 bases at J, with 21 bases between the two ends. The CDR3 sequence: CATSPVRGTHQETQYF. DNA for the CDR3: TGTGCCACATCCCCTGTCAGGGGAACCCACCAAGAGACCCAGTACTTC.

This clone was found many times. The chain combines TRBV5-1 with TRBJ1-5; D uncertain. The CDR3 has 14 amino acids. Germline lookup yields CDR1 SGHRS and CDR2 YFSETQ. V lost 0 bases, J lost 2 bases, and 6 bases lay in between. In DNA, the CDR3 is TGCGCCAGCAGCTTGGACGTGGGCAATCAGCCCCAGCATTTT. Residues: CASSLDVGNQPQHF.

This clone has ten or more counts. J is TRBJ2-3 and V is TRBV28, with 7 bases matching TRBD2. CDR1 and CDR2 (germline): MDHEN, SYDVKM. V lost 6 bases to trimming and J lost 6 bases; unmatched junction nucleotides: 12. The CDR3 extends over 15 amino acids. This CDR3 reads CASSLPGGGRDTQYF. CDR3 sequence (DNA): TGTGCCAGCAGCCTCCCTGGGGGGGGAAGGGATACGCAGTATTTT. Combining the CDR3 with reference TRBV28 and TRBJ2-3 gives the whole variable domain DVKVTQSSRYLVKRTGEKVFLECVQDMDHENMFWYRQDPGLGLRLIYFSYDVKMKEKGDIPEGYSVSREKKERFSLILESASTNQTSMYLCASSLPGGGRDTQYFGPGTRLTVL.

In this sample, this clone turned up many times. This specimen includes other DNA sequences encoding the same CDR3. The rearrangement links TRBV18 to TRBJ2-1; maybe TRBD1 (5 bases). Trimming stripped 2 bases from V and 6 bases from J, with 14 bases between. CDR3 length: 15 residues. CDR1 KGHSH and CDR2 LQKENI come from the germline V gene. The CDR3 coding sequence is TGTGCCAGCTCACCAGGGGCCAGCCCTCTCAATGAGCAGTTCTTC. Residues: CASSPGASPLNEQFF.

This clone was seen at least ten times. The chain has TRBV2 and TRBJ2-3; D remains ambiguous. CDR1 and CDR2 from the germline V gene are SNHLY and FYNNEI. V shed 7 bases and J shed 3 bases, with 14 bases lying between them. The CDR3 extends over 14 amino acids. The CDR3 DNA is TGTGCCAGCACCCTATACCTAGGGACAGATACGCAGTATTTT. Protein sequence: CASTLYLGTDTQYF.

This clone has ten or more counts. V usage is TRBV6-1 and J usage is TRBJ1-1; no clear D gene. The CDR3 loop spans 13 amino acids. CDR1 MNHNS and CDR2 SASEGT come from the germline V gene. The V end lost 7 bases, the J end lost 1 base, and 10 bases lay between the germline ends. CDR3 loop: CASISGGNTEAFF. The CDR3 coding sequence is TGTGCCAGCATCTCAGGTGGGAACACTGAAGCTTTCTTT.

This chain uses TRBV7-8 with TRBJ2-7; no reliable D call. This CDR3 contains 12 residues. V lost 2 bases, J lost 3 bases, and 5 bases lay in between. Germline CDR1 SGHVS, CDR2 FQNEAQ. The CDR3 region is CASSLIRYEQYF. CDR3 sequence (DNA): TGTGCCAGCAGCTTAATCCGCTACGAGCAGTACTTC.

This clone was recorded at least ten times. This rearrangement joins TRBV6-2 or TRBV6-3 to TRBJ2-3, with 8 bases lining up with TRBD2. With 5 bases clipped from V and 13 bases from J, the junction kept 8 bases outside the gene matches. Germline V CDR1 and CDR2: MNHEY, SVGEGT. CDR3 length: 12 amino acids. The CDR3 coding sequence is TGTGCCAGCAGTACCCGGGGGGGGCCGGAGTATTTT. It encodes CASSTRGGPEYF.

About this clone itself: The same CDR3 arises from other DNA sequences in this sample as well. V usage is TRBV2 and J usage is TRBJ2-7, with D tentatively TRBD2 (6 bases). CDR1 is SNHLY and CDR2 is FYNNEI in the germline V gene. This CDR3 spans 12 amino acids. Trimming cost V 7 bases and J 10 bases, with 17 bases left between them. This CDR3 reads CASMRTPGEQYF. CDR3 bases: TGTGCCAGCATGCGGACCCCGGGGGAACAGTACTTC.